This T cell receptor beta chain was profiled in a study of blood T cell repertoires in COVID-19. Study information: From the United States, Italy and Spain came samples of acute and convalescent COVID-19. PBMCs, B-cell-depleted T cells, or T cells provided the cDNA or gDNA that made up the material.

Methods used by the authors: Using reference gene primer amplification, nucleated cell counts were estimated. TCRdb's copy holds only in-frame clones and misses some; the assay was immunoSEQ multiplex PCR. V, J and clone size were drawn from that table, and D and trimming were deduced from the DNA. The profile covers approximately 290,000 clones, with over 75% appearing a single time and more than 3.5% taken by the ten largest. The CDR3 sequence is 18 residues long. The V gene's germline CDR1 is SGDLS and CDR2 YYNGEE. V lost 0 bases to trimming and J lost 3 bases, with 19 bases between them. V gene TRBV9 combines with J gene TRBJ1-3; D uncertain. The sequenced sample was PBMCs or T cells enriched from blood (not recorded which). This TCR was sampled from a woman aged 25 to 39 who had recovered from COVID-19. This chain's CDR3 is CASSVEFSGRNGGNTIYF. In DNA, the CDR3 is TGTGCCAGCAGCGTAGAGTTTTCCGGGAGGAATGGTGGAAACACCATATATTTT.